The 27 T cell receptor beta chains listed next were all sequenced from one sample in a study of blood T cell repertoires in COVID-19. Assay used: immunoSEQ multiplex PCR; TCRdb lists only in-frame clones, some missing. The sample yields some 700,000 clones, 70% to 90% seen once. The sequenced sample consisted of peripheral blood. The receptor set was obtained from a woman aged 18-29 years with acute or convalescent COVID-19.

This chain joins TRBV6-5 and TRBJ2-1, with D perhaps matching TRBD1 (6 bases). V was trimmed by 10 bases and J by 5 bases, leaving 15 bases between them. Germline assignment: CDR1 MNHEY and CDR2 SVGAGI. The CDR3 has 13 amino acids. For the CDR3, the DNA is TGTGCCACCAGGACAGACCTAAACAATGAGCAGTTCTTC. This gives the protein CATRTDLNNEQFF.

This chain connects TRBV28 to TRBJ1-5; 8 bases match TRBD1. This CDR3 is 15 amino acids long. Germline V gives CDR1 MDHEN, CDR2 SYDVKM. With 4 bases clipped from V and 6 bases from J, the junction kept 8 bases outside the gene matches. Here the CDR3 reads CASSSPGGFRQPQHF. Written as DNA, the CDR3 is TGTGCCAGCAGTTCGCCAGGGGGCTTTCGTCAGCCCCAGCATTTT.

The V and J genes are TRBV18 and TRBJ2-1, with 7 bases identical to TRBD1. The ends lost 8 bases at V and 7 bases at J; junction bases unmatched: 8. CDR3 length: 13 residues. The germline V gene encodes CDR1 KGHSH and CDR2 LQKENI. The DNA of the CDR3 is TGTGCCAGCCGACAGGGTATGAGGAATGAGCAGTTCTTC. It yields the protein CASRQGMRNEQFF.

The chain combines TRBV5-1 with TRBJ1-5; unclear D gene. This CDR3 has 16 residues. V was pared by 1 base and J by 2 bases, with 13 bases between. Germline V gene sequence: CDR1 SGHRS, CDR2 YFSETQ. CDR3 bases: TGCGCCAGCAGCTTGATTCGACCCGAGGGCAATCAGCCCCAGCATTTT. This gives the protein CASSLIRPEGNQPQHF.

This clone was picked up one time. The chain combines TRBV5-1 with TRBJ2-7; TRBD2 aligns across 11 bases. The germline V gene has CDR1 SGHRS and CDR2 YFSETQ. Losses at the gene ends were 3 bases for V and 6 bases for J; bases not matched to a gene: 8. The CDR3 covers 15 residues. The CDR3 DNA is TGCGCCAGCAGCTCCGACCTAGCGGGGGGCATCGAGCAGTACTTC. This gives the protein CASSSDLAGGIEQYF.

A note on this clone: Other DNA sequences within the sample encode an identical CDR3. The chain links TRBV4-1 to TRBJ1-5; D is perhaps TRBD1 (5 bases). The CDR3 has 16 residues. Germline-derived CDR1 and CDR2 are MGHRA and YSYEKL. Trimming stripped 0 bases from V and 0 bases from J, with 9 bases between. The CDR3: CASSQEGGYSNQPQHF. The CDR3 DNA reads TGCGCCAGCAGCCAAGAGGGGGGTTATAGCAATCAGCCCCAGCATTTT.

The rearrangement links TRBV2 to TRBJ1-1, with 11 nucleotides matching TRBD1. The V segment lost 5 bases and the J segment 3 bases; nucleotides outside the gene matches: 5. This CDR3 spans 15 amino acids. Per germline, CDR1 SNHLY and CDR2 FYNNEI. CDR3 sequence (DNA): TGTGCCAGCAGTACCGGGACAGGGGGATACACTGAAGCTTTCTTT. Translation: CASSTGTGGYTEAFF.

V gene TRBV19 combines with J gene TRBJ2-2; TRBD1 matches 9 bases. The CDR3 contains 15 residues. Germline assignment: CDR1 LNHDA and CDR2 SQIVND (reference sequence). Trimming cost V 6 bases and J 3 bases; bases outside gene matches: 5. The CDR3 coding sequence is TGTGCCAGTAGGGGACAGGGAAGGGACACCGGGGAGCTGTTTTTT. Protein product: CASRGQGRDTGELFF.

The gene calls are TRBV2 and TRBJ1-1; D ambiguous. The CDR3 consists of 10 residues. The germline CDR1 and CDR2 sequences are SNHLY and FYNNEI. Trimming left V 6 bases short and J 7 bases short, with 6 bases between. Written as DNA, the CDR3 is TGTGCCAGCAGAACGGGTGAAGCTTTCTTT. Translation: CASRTGEAFF.

The V call is TRBV19, the J call TRBJ1-5, with TRBD1 matching over 9 bases. The CDR3 is 15 amino acids. The V gene's germline CDR1 is LNHDA and CDR2 SQIVND (reference sequence). The V gene end was trimmed by 3 bases and the J gene end by 7 bases; junction bases not matched to a gene: 7. CDR3 sequence reads: CASSIEGQGIQPQHF. CDR3 nucleotide sequence: TGTGCCAGTAGTATTGAGGGACAGGGTATACAGCCCCAGCATTTT.

V and J are TRBV19 and TRBJ2-3; a weak D match, TRBD1 (7 bases). This CDR3 has 14 residues. V lost 3 bases, J lost 6 bases, and 13 bases lay in between. Germline assignment: CDR1 LNHDA and CDR2 SQIVND (reference sequence). The CDR3 DNA is TGTGCCAGTAGTATGCGGACAGGAGGGGATACGCAGTATTTT. Protein sequence: CASSMRTGGDTQYF.

V usage is TRBV4-3 and J usage is TRBJ2-7; 10 bases align to TRBD2. The CDR3 loop spans 15 amino acids. The V gene's germline CDR1 is LGHNA and CDR2 YSLEER. After removal of 1 base from V and 4 bases from J, the junction contained 4 bases not matched to a gene. CDR3 sequence (DNA): TGCGCCAGCAGCCAAGCTAGCGGGAGTATGTACGAGCAGTACTTC. Residues: CASSQASGSMYEQYF.

The chain carries TRBV7-2 and TRBJ2-5; D not certain. CDR3 length equals 11 residues. Trimming removed 5 bases from V and 6 bases from J, with 7 bases in between. In germline, CDR1 is SGHTA, CDR2 FQGNSA. The chain's CDR3 is CASSTSQTQYF. The CDR3 coding sequence is TGTGCCAGCAGCACAAGTCAGACCCAGTACTTC.

The V call is TRBV7-9, the J call TRBJ1-1; 8 positions agree with TRBD1. The germline V gene has CDR1 SEHNR and CDR2 FQNEAQ (reference sequence). There are 14 residues in the CDR3. J gave up 10 bases and V 5 bases, and 12 bases lay outside the gene matches. CDR3 DNA sequence: TGTGCCAGCAGCCCTCGGGGACAGGATAGTGGAGCTTTCTTT. Its translation: CASSPRGQDSGAFF.

J is TRBJ2-7 and V is TRBV5-1; a weak D match, TRBD1 (6 bases). Trimming removed 4 bases from V and 3 bases from J, with 17 bases in between. This CDR3 is 15 amino acids long. In germline, CDR1 is SGHRS, CDR2 YFSETQ. CDR3 loop: CASSVAPGHVYEQYF. CDR3 coding DNA: TGCGCCAGCAGCGTTGCACCGGGACATGTCTACGAGCAGTACTTC. Full variable domain (remainder filled in from reference TRBV5-1 and TRBJ2-7): KAGVTQTPRYLIKTRGQQVTLSCSPISGHRSVSWYQQTPGQGLQFLFEYFSETQRNKGNFPGRFSGRQFSNSRSEMNVSTLELGDSALYLCASSVAPGHVYEQYFGPGTRLTVT.

The chain combines TRBV30 with TRBJ1-2, with 8 positions matching TRBD1. CDR1 and CDR2 (germline): GTSNPN, SVGIG (reference sequence). The V gene end was trimmed by 4 bases and the J gene end by 8 bases; junction bases not matched to a gene: 15. CDR3 size: 15 residues. Here the CDR3 DNA reads TGTGCCTGGACCCCCCTCTCCCCGCAGGGGGCCGGCTACACCTTC. Residues: CAWTPLSPQGAGYTF.

The chain employs TRBV29-1 and TRBJ1-2; D unclear. Germline lookup yields CDR1 SQVTM and CDR2 ANQGSEA. The CDR3 covers 14 residues. Trimming took off 6 bases at V and 8 bases at J, with 22 bases between the two ends. The CDR3: CSVPPPDTVNGYTF. CDR3 sequence (DNA): TGCAGCGTCCCTCCCCCCGACACGGTCAACGGCTACACCTTC.

The J gene is TRBJ2-6, the V gene TRBV30; no firm D call. The CDR3 extends over 15 amino acids. The V end lost 2 bases, the J end lost 0 bases, and 8 bases lay between the germline ends. Germline-derived CDR1 and CDR2 are GTSNPN and SVGIG (reference sequence). The CDR3 sequence is CAWSRVPSGANVLTF. The CDR3 nucleotides read TGTGCCTGGAGTCGGGTACCCTCTGGGGCCAACGTCCTGACTTTC.

This clone was seen once. The chain employs TRBV5-1 and TRBJ1-3; D gene uncertain. The germline gives CDR1 SGHRS, CDR2 YFSETQ. This CDR3 is built from 17 residues. The V end was cut by 4 bases, the J end by 4 bases, with 21 bases between. CDR3 region: CASSQLDGNELGNTIYF. The CDR3 DNA sequence: TGCGCCAGCAGCCAACTAGACGGGAACGAACTAGGAAACACCATATATTTT.

This chain joins TRBV2 and TRBJ1-2, with D unclear. The CDR3 covers 13 residues. Germline V gene data show CDR1 as SNHLY and CDR2 as FYNNEI. V lost 3 bases, J lost 3 bases, and 8 bases lay in between. The CDR3 spells CASSERRDYGYTF. CDR3 DNA sequence: TGTGCCAGCAGTGAGAGGCGGGACTATGGCTACACCTTC.

The chain has TRBV5-4 and TRBJ2-3; a possible D gene is TRBD2 (6 bases). Trimming removed 0 bases at V and 0 bases at J, with 11 bases between. The germline CDR1 and CDR2 sequences are SGHNT and YYREEE (reference sequence). This CDR3 spans 16 amino acids. The CDR3, as DNA: TGTGCCAGCAGCTTGGCCATGGGACTTAGCACAGATACGCAGTATTTT. It specifies CASSLAMGLSTDTQYF.

The chain recombines TRBV3-1 (or the pseudogene TRBV3-2) with TRBJ1-1, with D maybe TRBD1 (5 bases). V gave up 0 bases and J gave up 1 base, with 12 bases separating them. Looked up from germline, CDR1 is LGHDT and CDR2 is YNNKEL (reference sequence). CDR3 length equals 16 residues. CDR3 sequence: CASSQDKQGRNTEAFF. The CDR3, as DNA: TGTGCCAGCAGCCAAGATAAGCAGGGCAGGAACACTGAAGCTTTCTTT.

The V call is TRBV10-3, the J call TRBJ1-1, with a tentative D call TRBD1 (5 bases). Trimming shortened V by 9 bases and J by 7 bases, and 9 bases separated the two germline ends. This CDR3 region has 10 residues. Germline values: CDR1 ENHRY, CDR2 SYGVKD. The CDR3 bases are TGTGCCATTGACAGTGGTGAAGCTTTCTTT. Translation: CAIDSGEAFF.

CDR3 residues: CASSSGTGDNEQYF. The CDR3 region has the DNA TGTGCCAGCAGTTCCGGGACAGGGGACAACGAGCAGTACTTC. V gene TRBV28 combines with J gene TRBJ2-7; 10 bases map to TRBD1. The germline V gene encodes CDR1 MDHEN and CDR2 SYDVKM. Trimming cost V 4 bases and J 5 bases; bases outside gene matches: 5. The CDR3 length is 14 residues. Based on the CDR3 plus reference TRBV28 and TRBJ2-7, the full variable domain is DVKVTQSSRYLVKRTGEKVFLECVQDMDHENMFWYRQDPGLGLRLIYFSYDVKMKEKGDIPEGYSVSREKKERFSLILESASTNQTSMYLCASSSGTGDNEQYFGPGTRLTVT.

The J gene is TRBJ2-3, the V gene TRBV30; 8 positions match TRBD1. CDR1 and CDR2 (germline): GTSNPN, SVGIG (reference sequence). V lost 3 bases and J lost 3; bases outside the gene matches: 8. The CDR3 has 15 residues. For the CDR3, the DNA is TGTGCCTGGAGCCCAGACAGGGGCCAAACAGATACGCAGTATTTT. Amino acids: CAWSPDRGQTDTQYF.

The CDR3 DNA reads TGTGCCAGTAGTATGAGGGTTGGGGCCAACGTCCTGACTTTC. Translating gives CASSMRVGANVLTF. This chain connects TRBV19 to TRBJ2-6; perhaps TRBD2 as D (5 bases). CDR3 length equals 14 residues. The germline V gene encodes CDR1 LNHDA and CDR2 SQIVND (reference sequence). V was shortened by 3 bases and J by 3 bases, with 6 bases between the two germline ends.

This chain uses TRBV18 with TRBJ1-5; TRBD1 agrees at 7 bases. J gave up 0 bases and V 3 bases, and 14 bases lay outside the gene matches. CDR3 size: 19 residues. The germline CDR1 and CDR2 sequences are KGHSH and LQKENI. CDR3: CASSPGETGAPYSNQPQHF. In DNA, the CDR3 is TGTGCCAGCTCACCTGGGGAAACAGGGGCGCCTTATAGCAATCAGCCCCAGCATTTT.